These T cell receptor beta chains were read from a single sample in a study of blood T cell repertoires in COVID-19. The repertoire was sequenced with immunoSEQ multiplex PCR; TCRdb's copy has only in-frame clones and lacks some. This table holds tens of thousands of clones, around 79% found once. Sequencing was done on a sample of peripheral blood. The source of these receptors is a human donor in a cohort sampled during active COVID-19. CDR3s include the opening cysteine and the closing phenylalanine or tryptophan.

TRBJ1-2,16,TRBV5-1,CASSLTGAPANYGYTF
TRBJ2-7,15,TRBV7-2,CASSLVGGGNYEQYF
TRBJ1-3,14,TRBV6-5,CASHGGTAGNTIYF
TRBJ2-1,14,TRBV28,CAAEAGGPHNEQFF
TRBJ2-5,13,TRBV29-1,CSVPQGIGETQYF
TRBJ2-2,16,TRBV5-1,CASSLESGVATGELFF
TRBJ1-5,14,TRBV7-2,CASSPDRYNQPQHF
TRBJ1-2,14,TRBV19,CASSPDRVDYGYTF
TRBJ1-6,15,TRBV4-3,CASSPGLTYNSPLHF
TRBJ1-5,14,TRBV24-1,CATSAPGQNQPQHF
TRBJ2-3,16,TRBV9,CASRPGGVLQPDTQYF
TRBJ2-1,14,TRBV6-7,CASTLLRCYNEQFF
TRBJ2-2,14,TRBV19,CASSIAGKAGELFF
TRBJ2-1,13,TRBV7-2,CASSSNSVNEQFF
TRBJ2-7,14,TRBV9,CASSGGRGLYEQYF
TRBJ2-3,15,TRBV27,CASSLSGGGTDTQYF
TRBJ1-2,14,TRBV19,CASSVEQSRYGYTF
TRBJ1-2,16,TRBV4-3,CASSQEAGQGTFGYTF
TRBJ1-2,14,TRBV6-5,CASSPWTGGYGYTF
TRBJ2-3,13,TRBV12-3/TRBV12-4,CASRRDSGWRQYF
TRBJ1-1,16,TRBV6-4,CASSENPAAPATEAFF
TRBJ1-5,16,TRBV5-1,CASSLGDRVSDQPQHF
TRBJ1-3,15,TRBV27,CASSFWPLSGNTIYF
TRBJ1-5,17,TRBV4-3,CASSQDWGRYSNQPQHF
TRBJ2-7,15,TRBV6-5,CASSYSTQGNNEQYF
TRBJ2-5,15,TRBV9,CASSVGGGLGETQYF
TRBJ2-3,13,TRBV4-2,CASSQPGGDTQYF
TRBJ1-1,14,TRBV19,CASSMGAVNTEAFF
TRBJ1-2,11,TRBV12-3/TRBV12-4,CASSSRYGYTF
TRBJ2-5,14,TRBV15,CATSRGLAQETQYF
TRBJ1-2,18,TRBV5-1,CASSPGTGGQFGNYGYTF